Presented here are 5 T cell receptor beta chains from one specimen sequenced in a study of T cell responses to AZD1222 COVID-19 vaccine. TCRdb's table, derived via immunoSEQ multiplex PCR, lists solely in-frame clones and lacks some. This sample has 150,000 to 200,000 clones, with 90% found just once. The input for sequencing was peripheral blood, taken on day 0 of AZD1222 vaccination. Receptor source: an adult in good health.

The chain recombines TRBV6-6 with TRBJ2-2; D may be TRBD2 (5 bases). With 5 bases removed from V and 8 bases from J, the gap between germline ends came to 12 bases. The CDR3 runs 13 residues. Germline V lookup: CDR1 MNHNY, CDR2 SVGAGI (reference sequence). The CDR3 loop reads CASSNHPGGELFF. The DNA for the CDR3 is TGTGCCAGCAGTAACCACCCGGGAGGGGAGCTGTTTTTT.

The chain employs TRBV10-3 and TRBJ1-2; D remains unclear. The CDR3 is 14 residues long. Germline V gene data show CDR1 as ENHRY and CDR2 as SYGVKD. Deletions cut 0 bases from V and 8 bases from J, with 13 bases between. The CDR3: CAISESGEGNGYTF. In nucleotides, the CDR3 is TGTGCCATCAGTGAGTCGGGCGAGGGTAACGGCTACACCTTC.

This chain connects TRBV3-1 (or the pseudogene TRBV3-2) to TRBJ2-5; 8 nucleotides agree with TRBD2. Germline CDR1 and CDR2: LGHDT and YNNKEL (reference sequence). Unmatched junction bases numbered 12, after V lost 4 bases and J lost 5 bases. CDR3 length equals 16 residues. As DNA, the CDR3 is TGTGCCAGCAGCCCACCCTGGCGGGGGGTCTTGGAGACCCAGTACTTC. It codes for CASSPPWRGVLETQYF.

The chain has TRBV6-6 and TRBJ2-3; TRBD2 is a possible D gene (6 bases). The ends were cut back, 2 bases at V and 1 base at J, with 10 bases in the middle. The CDR3 loop spans 15 amino acids. Germline CDR1 MNHNY, CDR2 SVGAGI (reference sequence). The chain's CDR3 is CASSYLRGGTDTQYF. The DNA for the CDR3 is TGTGCCAGCAGTTACCTCCGCGGGGGCACAGATACGCAGTATTTT.

The rearrangement links TRBV6-5 to TRBJ2-5; a possible D gene is TRBD1 (6 bases). The V gene's germline CDR1 is MNHEY and CDR2 SVGAGI. This CDR3 has 14 amino acids. V was shortened by 5 bases and J by 6 bases, with 16 bases between the two germline ends. DNA of the CDR3: TGTGCCAGCAGTCGTAGACAGGAGGAAAAGACCCAGTACTTC. Translating it yields CASSRRQEEKTQYF.